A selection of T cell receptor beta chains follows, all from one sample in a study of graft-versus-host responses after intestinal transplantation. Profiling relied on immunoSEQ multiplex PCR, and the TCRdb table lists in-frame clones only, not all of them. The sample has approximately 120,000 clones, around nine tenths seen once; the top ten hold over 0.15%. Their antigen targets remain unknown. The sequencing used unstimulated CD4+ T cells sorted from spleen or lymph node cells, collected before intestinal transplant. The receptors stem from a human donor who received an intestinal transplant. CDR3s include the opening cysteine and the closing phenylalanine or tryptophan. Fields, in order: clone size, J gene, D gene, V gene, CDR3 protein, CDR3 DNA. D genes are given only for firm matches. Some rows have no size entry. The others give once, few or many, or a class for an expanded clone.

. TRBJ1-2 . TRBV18 CASSPMRDGYTF TGTGCCAGCTCTCCCATGCGGGACGGCTACACCTTC
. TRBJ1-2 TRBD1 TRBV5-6 CASSPPGHRDRAGGYTF TGTGCCAGCAGCCCCCCGGGGCACCGGGACAGGGCTGGCGGCTACACCTTC
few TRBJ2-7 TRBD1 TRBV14 CASSLSTIPGQWDYEQYF TGTGCCAGCAGCCTTTCTACAATCCCGGGACAGTGGGACTACGAGCAGTACTTC
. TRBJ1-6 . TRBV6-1 CASRQDYNSPLHF TGTGCCAGCAGACAGGACTATAATTCACCCCTCCACTTT
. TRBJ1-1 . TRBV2 CASRGQGGLGEAFF TGTGCCAGCAGGGGGCAGGGTGGCTTAGGTGAAGCTTTCTTT
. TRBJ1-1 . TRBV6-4 CASRAFHGNTEAFF TGTGCCAGCAGGGCTTTCCACGGGAACACTGAAGCTTTCTTT
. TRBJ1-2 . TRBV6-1 CASMEGNYGYTF TGTGCCAGCATGGAGGGCAACTATGGCTACACCTTC
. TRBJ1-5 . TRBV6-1 CASSTRTANQPQHF TGTGCCAGCAGTACCCGGACGGCTAACCAGCCCCAGCATTTT
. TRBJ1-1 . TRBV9 CASSALSGTAGAFF TGTGCCAGCAGCGCCCTTTCGGGGACCGCAGGAGCTTTCTTT
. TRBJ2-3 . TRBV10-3 CAISDPGAGTDTQYF TGTGCCATCAGTGACCCGGGGGCGGGGACAGATACGCAGTATTTT
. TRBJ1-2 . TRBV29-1 CSVVAGNYGYTF TGCAGCGTTGTAGCAGGGAACTATGGCTACACCTTC
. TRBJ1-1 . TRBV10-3 CAISDRPPGAFF TGTGCCATCAGTGACCGGCCGCCCGGGGCTTTCTTT
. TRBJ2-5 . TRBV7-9 CASSLGSWQTRGETQYF TGTGCCAGCAGCTTGGGGTCTTGGCAGACGAGGGGGGAGACCCAGTACTTC
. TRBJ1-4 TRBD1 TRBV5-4 CASSLGTGRNEKLFF TGTGCCAGCAGCTTGGGGACAGGGCGAAATGAAAAACTGTTTTTT
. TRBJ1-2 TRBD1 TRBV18 CASSPGTTGAYGYTF TGTGCCAGCTCACCGGGAACGACAGGGGCCTATGGCTACACCTTC
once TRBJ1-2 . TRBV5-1 CASSLGRSGGAYNYGYTF TGCGCCAGCAGCTTGGGCCGAAGTGGGGGGGCGTATAACTATGGCTACACCTTC
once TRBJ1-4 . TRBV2 CASSPAAGKLFF TGTGCCAGCAGTCCGGCCGCCGGGAAACTGTTTTTT
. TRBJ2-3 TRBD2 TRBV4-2 CASSQEGRRGDTDTQYF TGTGCCAGCAGCCAAGAAGGGCGTCGGGGGGACACAGATACGCAGTATTTT
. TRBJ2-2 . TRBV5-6 CASRLGGENTGELFF TGTGCCAGCAGATTGGGGGGTGAGAACACCGGGGAGCTGTTTTTT
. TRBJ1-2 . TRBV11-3 CASSLDSTGVSGYTF TGTGCCAGCAGCTTAGATAGCACGGGGGTGAGTGGCTACACCTTC
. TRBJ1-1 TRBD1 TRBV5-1 CASSLNPTGVGTEAFF TGCGCCAGCAGCTTGAACCCCACAGGGGTGGGGACTGAAGCTTTCTTT
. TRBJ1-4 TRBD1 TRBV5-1 CASSHSPGQGNEKLFF TGCGCCAGCAGTCATTCTCCGGGACAGGGTAACGAAAAACTGTTTTTT
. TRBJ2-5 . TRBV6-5 CASSYGDLRQQETQYF TGTGCCAGCAGTTACGGAGATCTGCGGCAACAAGAGACCCAGTACTTC
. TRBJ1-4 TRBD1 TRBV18 CASSPPGGTGATTNEKLFF TGTGCCAGCTCACCACCGGGGGGGACAGGAGCTACAACTAATGAAAAACTGTTTTTT
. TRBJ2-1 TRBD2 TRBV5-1 CASSLGTSGENEQFF TGCGCCAGCAGCCTCGGGACTAGCGGGGAGAATGAGCAGTTCTTC
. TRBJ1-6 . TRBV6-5 CASSLGSPLHF TGTGCCAGCAGTTTAGGTTCACCCCTCCACTTT
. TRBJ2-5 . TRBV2 CASRSGSWVETQYF TGTGCCAGCAGGTCAGGGAGTTGGGTGGAGACCCAGTACTTC